Ten or more counts support the clone carrying this T cell receptor (beta chain). Its antigen is not known. The study profiled TCR beta VDJ and CDR3 using genomic DNA as template. TCRdb re-called the reads with MiXCR, one entry per CDR3 protein. Of some 120,000 distinct CDR3 sequences in the sample, approximately 36% are singletons; the top ten hold about 2.4%. V was clipped by 5 bases and J by 3 bases, with 14 bases between them. This CDR3 spans 15 amino acids. Germline CDR1 reads MNHNS; CDR2 reads SASEGT. Those patients picked for sequencing had displayed CD8+CD57+ cell expansion on flow cytometry. These data come from a study of CD8+CD57+ T cells in acquired aplastic anemia. Study-level background: The DNA of sorted CD4+ and CD8+ cells averaged around 3 ug.

Study-wide results and limits: Patients and healthy controls showed no significant CD8+ Simpson's diversity difference.

This rearrangement joins TRBV6-1 to TRBJ1-3; weak D call: TRBD1 (6 bases). The sequenced material came from sorted CD4+, CD8+, or CD8+CD57+ T cells (not recorded which) from PBMCs. The TCR was taken from a human donor with aplastic anemia. The CDR3 is CASSPTGRNGNTIYF. As DNA, the CDR3 is TGTGCCAGCAGTCCGACAGGTCGTAATGGAAACACCATATATTTT.